What follows are 21 T cell receptor beta chains derived from one specimen sequenced in a study of CD8 T cells in Susac syndrome. Reverse transcription of roughly 0.5 to 1 ug RNA used random hexamers. One entry per CDR3 protein results from TCRdb running MiXCR on the immunoSEQ multiplex PCR reads. Of 150,000 to 200,000 distinct CDR3 sequences in the sample, around nine tenths were seen once. The specimen sequenced was CD4+ T cells from PBMCs. These receptors were collected from a human donor with Susac syndrome.

V is TRBV20-1 and J is TRBJ2-5, with D perhaps TRBD1 (6 bases). The germline CDR1 and CDR2 sequences are DFQATT and SNEGSKA (reference sequence). V lost 5 bases and J lost 2, with 15 bases in between. The CDR3 contains 14 residues. CDR3 in DNA: TGCAGTGCTTGGACAGTTAGATCACAAGAGACCCAGTACTTC. Protein sequence: CSAWTVRSQETQYF.

In DNA, the CDR3 is TGTGCCAGCGGATCGGATCAGTACGGATTGCAGTACTTC. Translating it yields CASGSDQYGLQYF. The chain is built from TRBV9 and TRBJ2-7, with D uncertain. Germline CDR1 is SGDLS and CDR2 is YYNGEE. Trimming took 7 bases from V and 9 from J, leaving 20 bases between them. This CDR3 region has 13 residues.

CDR3 protein: CASSEGVLSGNTIYF. For the CDR3, the DNA is TGTGCCAGCAGTGAGGGGGTCTTATCTGGAAACACCATATATTTT. The chain has TRBV2 and TRBJ1-3; D perhaps matches TRBD1 (5 bases). Germline V gene data show CDR1 as SNHLY and CDR2 as FYNNEI. The CDR3 extends over 15 amino acids. The V end lost 3 bases, the J end lost 1 base, and 10 bases lay between the germline ends.

The chain recombines TRBV9 with TRBJ2-3; 9 nucleotides line up with TRBD2. The V segment lost 4 bases and the J segment 2 bases; nucleotides outside the gene matches: 8. Germline CDR1 and CDR2: SGDLS and YYNGEE. The CDR3 is made up of 16 amino acids. Here the CDR3 reads CASSPSLAGSTDTQYF. DNA for the CDR3: TGTGCCAGCAGCCCAAGTCTAGCGGGGTCCACAGATACGCAGTATTTT.

V and J are TRBV27 and TRBJ1-2; 11 bases line up with TRBD1. The J segment lost 7 bases and the V segment lost 4 bases, leaving 14 bases of the junction unmatched. Looked up from germline, CDR1 is MNHEY and CDR2 is SMNVEV (reference sequence). The CDR3 totals 17 residues. The chain's CDR3 is CASSYFGTGGVRGGYTF. The CDR3 nucleotides are TGTGCCAGCAGTTACTTCGGGACAGGGGGTGTTAGGGGTGGCTACACCTTC.

The gene calls are TRBV4-1 and TRBJ2-5; perhaps TRBD2 as D (6 bases). The V gene lost 4 bases and the J gene lost 4 bases, with 13 bases spanning the gap. The germline CDR1 and CDR2 sequences are MGHRA and YSYEKL. The CDR3 sequence is 14 residues long. The CDR3: CASSLIDGRETQYF. The CDR3 nucleotides are TGCGCCAGCAGCCTTATCGACGGGAGAGAGACCCAGTACTTC.

The gene calls are TRBV30 and TRBJ1-2, with D possibly being TRBD1 (5 bases). From germline, CDR1 is GTSNPN and CDR2 SVGIG (reference sequence). This CDR3 has 15 residues. V was shortened by 0 bases and J by 0 bases, with 11 bases between the two germline ends. The CDR3 DNA reads TGTGCCTGGAGTGTAAGGGACGGAGCTAACTATGGCTACACCTTC. Translation gives CAWSVRDGANYGYTF. Drawing the rest from reference TRBV30 and TRBJ1-2, the complete variable domain is SQTIHQWPATLVQPVGSPLSLECTVEGTSNPNLYWYRQAAGRGLQLLFYSVGIGQISSEVPQNLSASRPQDRQFILSSKKLLLSDSGFYLCAWSVRDGANYGYTFGSGTRLTVV.

The CDR3: CASSMGQGTYGYTF. CDR3 bases: TGTGCCAGCAGCATGGGACAGGGGACCTATGGCTACACCTTC. V and J are TRBV7-9 and TRBJ1-2; TRBD1 aligns across 10 bases. This CDR3 is built from 14 residues. The germline gives CDR1 SEHNR, CDR2 FQNEAQ (reference sequence). Trimming removed 5 bases from V and 4 bases from J; junction bases left unmatched: 4.

This clonotype occurred once. V gene TRBV3-1 combines with J gene TRBJ2-5; 10 bases are a match to TRBD2. The V and J ends lost 0 bases and 7 bases, in that order; junction bases with no gene match: 5. This CDR3 region has 15 residues. Germline V gene data show CDR1 as LGHDT and CDR2 as YNNKEL (reference sequence). Here the CDR3 reads CASSQEASGGGTQYF. The DNA for the CDR3 is TGTGCCAGCAGCCAAGAAGCTAGCGGGGGAGGGACCCAGTACTTC.

The J gene is TRBJ1-4, the V gene TRBV29-1; TRBD1 aligns across 8 bases. Trimming took 7 bases from V and 3 from J; bases not matched to a gene: 4. The CDR3 is 13 amino acids. The V gene's germline CDR1 is SQVTM and CDR2 ANQGSEA. CDR3 protein: CSAGTGSNEKLFF. The CDR3 bases are TGCAGCGCAGGGACAGGCTCTAATGAAAAACTGTTTTTT.

This clonotype was seen once. The chain couples TRBV10-3 to TRBJ1-1; D may be TRBD1 (6 bases). This CDR3 spans 13 amino acids. In germline, CDR1 is ENHRY, CDR2 SYGVKD. The V end was cut by 4 bases, the J end by 3 bases, with 9 bases between. The CDR3 region has the DNA TGTGCCATCAGTGGACAGGAACACACTGAAGCTTTCTTT. It encodes CAISGQEHTEAFF.

This clonotype occurred a few times. V gene TRBV11-2 combines with J gene TRBJ2-5; D remains unclear. Trimming removed 3 bases at V and 2 bases at J, with 16 bases between. Germline CDR1 reads SGHAT; CDR2 reads FQNNGV. The CDR3 is 16 residues long. The CDR3 DNA reads as TGTGCCAGCAGCTTTGCCCCCCAGGACCGACAAGAGACCCAGTACTTC. This gives the protein CASSFAPQDRQETQYF.

This clonotype was observed once. This chain joins TRBV3-1 and TRBJ1-4, with 10 bases identical to TRBD1. Trimming at V came to 0 bases and at J to 10 bases, leaving 5 bases not matched to a gene. This CDR3 is built from 15 residues. The V gene's germline CDR1 is LGHDT and CDR2 YNNKEL (reference sequence). DNA of the CDR3: TGTGCCAGCAGCCAAGAGGCGACAGGGGGCCGAAAACTGTTTTTT. Its protein is CASSQEATGGRKLFF.

This clonotype was counted a single time. This rearrangement joins TRBV5-1 to TRBJ2-1, with D hard to call. The CDR3 sequence is 12 residues long. Trimming cost V 0 bases and J 7 bases, with 5 bases left between them. Germline V CDR1 and CDR2: SGHRS, YFSETQ. CDR3 loop: CASSLVTNEQFF. The CDR3 DNA reads TGCGCCAGCAGCTTGGTGACGAATGAGCAGTTCTTC.

The J gene is TRBJ2-5, the V gene TRBV20-1; TRBD2 agrees at 7 bases. The CDR3 has 11 residues. Germline V CDR1 and CDR2: DFQATT, SNEGSKA (reference sequence). Trimming removed 7 bases from V and 3 bases from J; junction bases left unmatched: 2. The CDR3 nucleotides are TGCAGTGGGGGGAGGGAAGAGACCCAGTACTTC. As protein: CSGGREETQYF.

This chain joins TRBV5-1 and TRBJ2-7; TRBD1 is a possible D gene (5 bases). Trimming left V 3 bases short and J 1 base short, with 11 bases between. The CDR3 contains 14 residues. CDR1 and CDR2 from the germline V gene are SGHRS and YFSETQ. The CDR3 loop is CASSSPTDSYEQYF. The CDR3 DNA is TGCGCCAGCAGCTCTCCGACAGATTCCTACGAGCAGTACTTC.

The chain links TRBV7-9 to TRBJ2-5; D is perhaps TRBD1 or TRBD2 (6 bases each). In germline, CDR1 is SEHNR, CDR2 FQNEAQ (reference sequence). The CDR3 extends over 15 amino acids. The V end lost 5 bases, the J end lost 5 bases, and 18 bases lay between the germline ends. In DNA form, the CDR3 reads TGTGCCAGCAGCGCGCAAGGGGGACTTGGGGAGACCCAGTACTTC. This gives the protein CASSAQGGLGETQYF.

The chain uses TRBV6-2 or TRBV6-3 and TRBJ1-6; no definite D call. Germline V gene sequence: CDR1 MNHEY, CDR2 SVGEGT. V lost 4 bases to trimming and J lost 5 bases, with 6 bases between them. The CDR3 is 13 amino acids. CDR3 residues: CASSWGDNSPLHF. The CDR3 DNA is TGTGCCAGCAGTTGGGGAGATAATTCACCCCTCCACTTT.

CDR3 bases: TGTGCCAGCAGTAGGGGGAGCGGCTCTGGAAACACCATATATTTT. It yields the protein CASSRGSGSGNTIYF. The chain combines TRBV3-1 with TRBJ1-3; a possible D gene is TRBD1 (6 bases). The germline V and J ends were trimmed by 6 bases and 0 bases, with 12 bases remaining between them. Germline V gene lookup returns CDR1 LGHDT and CDR2 YNNKEL (reference sequence). The CDR3 is 15 residues long.

The J gene is TRBJ2-1, the V gene TRBV3-1; maybe TRBD2 (5 bases). The V gene lost 5 bases and the J gene lost 5 bases, with 13 bases spanning the gap. Germline assignment: CDR1 LGHDT and CDR2 YNNKEL (reference sequence). The CDR3 has 14 amino acids. The CDR3 region is CASSGSGRDNEQFF. CDR3 sequence (DNA): TGTGCCAGCAGCGGGTCGGGAAGGGACAATGAGCAGTTCTTC.

The chain uses TRBV12-3 or TRBV12-4 and TRBJ2-7, with 12 nucleotides matching TRBD2. V dropped 8 bases and J dropped 3; count of bases not matched to a gene: 11. This CDR3 contains 16 residues. The CDR3 region is CASRYTRLAGDYEQYF. As DNA, the CDR3 is TGTGCCAGCCGCTATACAAGACTAGCGGGGGACTACGAGCAGTACTTC.